This T cell receptor (beta chain) was obtained from a study of control samples from healthy donors and cancer patients. The CDR3 is 15 amino acids. Germline CDR1 reads MDHEN; CDR2 reads SYDVKM. Losses at the gene ends were 3 bases for V and 6 bases for J; bases not matched to a gene: 8. Profiling relied on immunoSEQ multiplex PCR, and the TCRdb table lists in-frame clones only, not all of them. The sample gives fewer than 90,000 clones, over 75% of which show up once; about 26% is in the top ten. The receptor comes from a man between 45 and 60 years old in good health. The rearrangement uses TRBV28 and TRBJ1-1, with 9 bases matching TRBD1. Sequences were obtained from blood. The CDR3, as DNA: TGTGCCAGCAGTTTTCCCGGACAGGGGTTGGCTGAAGCTTTCTTT. This sequence encodes CASSFPGQGLAEAFF.